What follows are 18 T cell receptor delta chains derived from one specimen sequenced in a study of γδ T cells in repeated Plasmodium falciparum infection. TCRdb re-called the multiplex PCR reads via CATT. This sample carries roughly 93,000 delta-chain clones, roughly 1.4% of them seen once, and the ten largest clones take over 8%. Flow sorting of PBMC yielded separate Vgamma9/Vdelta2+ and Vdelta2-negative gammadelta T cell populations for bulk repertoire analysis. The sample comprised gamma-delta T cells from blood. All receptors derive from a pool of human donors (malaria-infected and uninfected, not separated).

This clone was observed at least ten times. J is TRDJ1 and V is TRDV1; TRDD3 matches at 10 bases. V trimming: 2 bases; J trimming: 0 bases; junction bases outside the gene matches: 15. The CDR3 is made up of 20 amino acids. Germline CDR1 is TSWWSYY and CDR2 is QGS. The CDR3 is CALGEKLGDSSQLHTDKLIF. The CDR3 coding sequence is TGTGCTCTTGGGGAAAAACTGGGGGATTCCTCTCAGCTACACACCGATAAACTCATCTTT.

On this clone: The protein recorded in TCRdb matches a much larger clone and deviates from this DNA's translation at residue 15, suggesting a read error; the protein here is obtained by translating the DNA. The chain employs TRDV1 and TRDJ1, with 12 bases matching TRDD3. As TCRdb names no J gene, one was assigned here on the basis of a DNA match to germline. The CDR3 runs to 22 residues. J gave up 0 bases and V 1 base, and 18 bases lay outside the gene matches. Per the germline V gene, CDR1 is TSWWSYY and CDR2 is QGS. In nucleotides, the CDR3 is TGTGCTCTTGGGGAACCGCCTTTCCTGTACTGGGGGATACAAGTGTACACCGATAAACTCATCTTT. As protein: CALGEPPFLYWGIQVYTDKLIF.

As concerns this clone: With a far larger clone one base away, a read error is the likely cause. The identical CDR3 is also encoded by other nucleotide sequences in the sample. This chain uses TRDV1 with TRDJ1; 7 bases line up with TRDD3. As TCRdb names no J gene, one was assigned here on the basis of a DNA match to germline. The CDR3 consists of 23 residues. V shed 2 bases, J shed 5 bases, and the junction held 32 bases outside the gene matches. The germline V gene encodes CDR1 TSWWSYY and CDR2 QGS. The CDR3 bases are TGTGCTCTTGGGGAATATCTTTCCCCGATTAGGAAACTCACTCTGGGGGTCACAGATAAACTCATCTTT. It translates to CALGEYLSPIRKLTLGVTDKLIF.

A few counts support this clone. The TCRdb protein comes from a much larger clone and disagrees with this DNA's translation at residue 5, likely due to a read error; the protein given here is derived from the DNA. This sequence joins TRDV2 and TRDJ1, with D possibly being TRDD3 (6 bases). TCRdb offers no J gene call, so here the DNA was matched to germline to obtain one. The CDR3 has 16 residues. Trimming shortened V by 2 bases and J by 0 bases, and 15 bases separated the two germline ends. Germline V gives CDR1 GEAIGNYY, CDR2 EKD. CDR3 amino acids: CACDIVGASNTDKLIF. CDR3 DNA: TGTGCCTGTGACATCGTGGGGGCTTCTAACACCGATAAACTCATCTTT.

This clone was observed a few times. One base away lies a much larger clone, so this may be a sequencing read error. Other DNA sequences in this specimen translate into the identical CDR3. The chain's CDR3 is CALGEGGAFLRFSGGDTDKLIF. The CDR3 DNA reads as TGTGCTCTTGGGGAAGGGGGGGCCTTCCTACGGTTTTCTGGGGGTGATACCGATAAACTCATCTTT. The V call is TRDV1, the J call TRDJ1; 9 nucleotides line up with TRDD2. This CDR3 region has 22 residues. The germline V gene encodes CDR1 TSWWSYY and CDR2 QGS. Unmatched junction bases numbered 24, after V lost 2 bases and J lost 2 bases.

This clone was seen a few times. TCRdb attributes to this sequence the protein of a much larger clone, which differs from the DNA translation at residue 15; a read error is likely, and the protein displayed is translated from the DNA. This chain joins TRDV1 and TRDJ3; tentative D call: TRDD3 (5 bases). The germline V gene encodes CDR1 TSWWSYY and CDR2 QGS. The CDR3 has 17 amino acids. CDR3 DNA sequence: TGTGCTCTTGGGGAAAACCTCCTCTCCTGGGACACCCGACAGACGTTTTTC. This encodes CALGENLLSWDTRQTFF.

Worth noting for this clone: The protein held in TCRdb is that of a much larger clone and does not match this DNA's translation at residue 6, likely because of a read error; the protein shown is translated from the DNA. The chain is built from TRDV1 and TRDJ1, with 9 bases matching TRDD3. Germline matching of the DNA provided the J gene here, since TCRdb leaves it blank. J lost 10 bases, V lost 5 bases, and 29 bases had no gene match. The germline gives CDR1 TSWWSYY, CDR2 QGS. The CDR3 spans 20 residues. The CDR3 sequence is CALGIPPPAYVGYWGSGLIF. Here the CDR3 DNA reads TGTGCTCTTGGGATACCCCCACCGGCCTACGTTGGGTACTGGGGGAGTGGACTCATCTTT.

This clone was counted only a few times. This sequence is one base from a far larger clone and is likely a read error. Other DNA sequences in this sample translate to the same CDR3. This chain's CDR3 is CALGERVGTYLLGGPTTLLGLKLIF. Here the CDR3 DNA reads TGTGCTCTTGGGGAACGGGTCGGGACCTACCTTTTAGGAGGCCCTACTACCCTACTGGGACTTAAACTCATCTTT. The chain is built from TRDV1 and TRDJ1; perhaps TRDD3 as D (6 bases). Germline CDR1 TSWWSYY, CDR2 QGS. The V and J ends lost 1 base and 7 bases respectively, with 46 bases between them. This CDR3 region has 25 residues.

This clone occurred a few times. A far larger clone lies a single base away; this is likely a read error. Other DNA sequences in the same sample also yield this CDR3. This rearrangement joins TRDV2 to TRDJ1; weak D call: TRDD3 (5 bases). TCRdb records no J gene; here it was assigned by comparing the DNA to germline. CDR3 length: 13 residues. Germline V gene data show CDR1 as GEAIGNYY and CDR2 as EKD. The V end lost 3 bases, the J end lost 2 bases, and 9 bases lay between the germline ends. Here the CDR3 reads CACDRLGTDKLIF. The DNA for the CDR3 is TGTGCCTGTGACCGTTTGGGGACCGATAAACTCATCTTT.

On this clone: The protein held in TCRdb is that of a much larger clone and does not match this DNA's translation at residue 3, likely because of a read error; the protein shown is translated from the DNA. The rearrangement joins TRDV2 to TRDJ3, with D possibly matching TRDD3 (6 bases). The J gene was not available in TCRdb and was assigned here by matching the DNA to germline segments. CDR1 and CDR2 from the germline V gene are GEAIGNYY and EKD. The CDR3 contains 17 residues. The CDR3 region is CAREGMSSSWDTRQMFF. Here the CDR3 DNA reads TGTGCCCGTGAGGGGATGTCGAGCTCCTGGGACACCCGACAGATGTTTTTC.

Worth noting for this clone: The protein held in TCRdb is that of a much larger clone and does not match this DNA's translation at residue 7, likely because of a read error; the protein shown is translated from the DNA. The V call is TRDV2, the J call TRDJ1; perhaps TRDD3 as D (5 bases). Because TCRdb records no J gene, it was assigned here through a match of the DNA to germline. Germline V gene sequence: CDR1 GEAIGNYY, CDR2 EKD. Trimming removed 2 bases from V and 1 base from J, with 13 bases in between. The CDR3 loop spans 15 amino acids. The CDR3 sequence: CACDKGFHSTDKLIF. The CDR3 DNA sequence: TGTGCCTGTGACAAGGGATTCCATTCCACCGATAAACTCATCTTT.

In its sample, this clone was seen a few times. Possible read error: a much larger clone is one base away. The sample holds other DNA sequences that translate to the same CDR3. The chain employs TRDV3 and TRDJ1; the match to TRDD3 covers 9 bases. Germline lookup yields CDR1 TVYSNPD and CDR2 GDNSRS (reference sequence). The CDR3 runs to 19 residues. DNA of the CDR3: TGTGCCTTTGTCTCTGAATTCTTCTACTGGGGGACCTCCACCGATAAGCTCATCTTT. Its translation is CAFVSEFFYWGTSTDKLIF.

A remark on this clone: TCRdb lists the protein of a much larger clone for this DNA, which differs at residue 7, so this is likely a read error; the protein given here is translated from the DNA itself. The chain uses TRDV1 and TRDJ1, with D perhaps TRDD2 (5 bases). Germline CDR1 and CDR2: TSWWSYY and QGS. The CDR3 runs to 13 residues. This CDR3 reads CALGEFPYDELIF. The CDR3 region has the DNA TGTGCTCTTGGCGAATTCCCCTACGATGAACTCATCTTT.

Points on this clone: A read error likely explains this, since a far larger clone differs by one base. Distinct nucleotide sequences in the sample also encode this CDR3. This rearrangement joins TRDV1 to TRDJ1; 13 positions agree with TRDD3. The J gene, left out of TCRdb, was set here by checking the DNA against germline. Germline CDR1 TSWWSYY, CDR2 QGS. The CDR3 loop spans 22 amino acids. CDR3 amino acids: CALGEDRRSLYWGIRLTDKLIF. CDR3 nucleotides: TGTGCTCTTGGGGAAGATCGACGCTCCCTGTACTGGGGGATACGCCTCACCGACAAACTCATCTTT.

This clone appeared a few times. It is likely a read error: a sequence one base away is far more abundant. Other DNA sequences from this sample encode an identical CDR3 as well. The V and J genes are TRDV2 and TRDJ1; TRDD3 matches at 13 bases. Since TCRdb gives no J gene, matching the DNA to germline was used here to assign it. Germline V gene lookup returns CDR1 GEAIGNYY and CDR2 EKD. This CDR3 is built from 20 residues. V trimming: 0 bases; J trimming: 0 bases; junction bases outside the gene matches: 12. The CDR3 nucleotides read TGTGCCTGTGACACCAATCAACTGGGGGATACGACGGATTACACCGATAAACTCATCTTT. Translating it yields CACDTNQLGDTTDYTDKLIF.

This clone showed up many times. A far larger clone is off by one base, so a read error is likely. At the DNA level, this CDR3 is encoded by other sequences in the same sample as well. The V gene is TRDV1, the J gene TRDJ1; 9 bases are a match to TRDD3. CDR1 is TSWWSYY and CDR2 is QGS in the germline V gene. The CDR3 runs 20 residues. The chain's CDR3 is CALGEARRLGDPWYTDKLIF. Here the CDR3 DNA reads TGTGCTCTTGGGGAGGCTAGGAGGCTGGGGGATCCTTGGTACACCGATAAGCTCATCTTT.

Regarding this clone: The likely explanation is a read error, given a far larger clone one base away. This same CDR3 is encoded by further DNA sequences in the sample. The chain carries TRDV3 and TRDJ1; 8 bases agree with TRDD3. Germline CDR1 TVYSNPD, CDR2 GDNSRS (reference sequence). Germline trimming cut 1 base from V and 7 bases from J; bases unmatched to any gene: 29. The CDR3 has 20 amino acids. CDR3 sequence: CAFTKPLRRYGTGIQGKLIF. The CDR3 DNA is TGTGCCTTTACTAAACCGCTGCGGCGTTACGGCACGGGGATACAGGGTAAACTCATCTTT. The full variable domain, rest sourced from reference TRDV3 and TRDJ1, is CDKVTQSSPDQTVASGSEVVLLCTYDTVYSNPDLFWYRIRPDYSFQFVFYGDNSRSEGADFTQGRFSVKHILTQKAFHLVISPVRTEDSATYYCAFTKPLRRYGTGIQGKLIFGKGTRVTVEP.

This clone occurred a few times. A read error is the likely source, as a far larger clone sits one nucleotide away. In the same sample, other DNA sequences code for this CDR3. Here the CDR3 reads CALGEMPILYTDKLIF. The DNA of the CDR3 is TGTGCTCTGGGGGAAATGCCCATCCTGTACACCGATAAACTCATCTTT. The J gene is TRDJ1, the V gene TRDV1; possible D gene TRDD3, 6 bases. TCRdb does not report a J gene; here it was assigned by matching the DNA to germline references. Germline V CDR1 and CDR2: TSWWSYY, QGS. The CDR3 is 16 amino acids.